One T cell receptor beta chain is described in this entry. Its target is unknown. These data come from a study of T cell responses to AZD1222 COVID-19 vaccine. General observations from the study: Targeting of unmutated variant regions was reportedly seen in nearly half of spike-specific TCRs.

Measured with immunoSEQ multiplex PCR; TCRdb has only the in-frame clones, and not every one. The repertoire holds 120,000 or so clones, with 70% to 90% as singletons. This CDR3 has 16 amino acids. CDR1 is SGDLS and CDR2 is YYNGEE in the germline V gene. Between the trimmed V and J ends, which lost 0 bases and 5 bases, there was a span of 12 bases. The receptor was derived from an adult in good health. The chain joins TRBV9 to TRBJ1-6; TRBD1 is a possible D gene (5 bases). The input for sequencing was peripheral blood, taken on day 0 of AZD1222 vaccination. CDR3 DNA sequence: TGTGCCAGCAGCGTAGGCTTGGGGGGGAATAATTCACCCCTCCACTTT. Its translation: CASSVGLGGNNSPLHF.